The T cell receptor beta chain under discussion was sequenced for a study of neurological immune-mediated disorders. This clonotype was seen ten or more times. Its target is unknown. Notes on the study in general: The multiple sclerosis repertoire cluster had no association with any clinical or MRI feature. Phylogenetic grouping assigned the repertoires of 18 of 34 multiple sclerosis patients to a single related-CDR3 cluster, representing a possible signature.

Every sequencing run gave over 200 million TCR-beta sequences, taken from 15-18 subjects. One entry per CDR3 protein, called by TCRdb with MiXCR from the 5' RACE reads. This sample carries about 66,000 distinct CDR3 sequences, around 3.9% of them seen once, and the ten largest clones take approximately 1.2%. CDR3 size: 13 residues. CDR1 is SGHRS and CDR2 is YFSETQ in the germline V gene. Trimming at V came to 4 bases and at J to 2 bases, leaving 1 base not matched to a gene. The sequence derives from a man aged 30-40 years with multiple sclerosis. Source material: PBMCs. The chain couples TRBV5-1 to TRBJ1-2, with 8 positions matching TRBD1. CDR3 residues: CASSGDRNYGYTF. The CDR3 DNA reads TGCGCCAGCAGCGGGGACAGGAACTATGGCTACACCTTC.